This TCR beta chain was recorded in a study of response to subunit inactivated influenza vaccine. Study-wide results and limits: The authors suggested that few new T cells are recruited per seasonal influenza vaccination.

The V gene's germline CDR1 is MNHEY and CDR2 SVGAGI. The CDR3 runs 15 residues. V lost 0 bases to trimming and J lost 8 bases, with 16 bases between them. Points on this clonotype: Its matching antigen is unknown.

TCRdb reanalysed the RT-PCR reads using MiXCR and keeps one entry per CDR3 protein. The sample consists of about 500,000 distinct CDR3 sequences, about 15% of them appearing once. The sequence came from a man between 50 and 75 years old who received an inactivated influenza vaccine. The chain combines TRBV6-5 with TRBJ1-2, with D tentatively TRBD1 (5 bases). Sample: CD4+ T cells sorted from PBMCs, taken 23 months after vaccination. The CDR3 is CASSYSPGRAEGYTF. The CDR3 nucleotides are TGTGCCAGCAGTTACTCGCCGGGACGGGCGGAGGGCTACACCTTC.